A selection of T cell receptor beta chains follows, all from one sample in a study of naive and memory T cell subsets. TCRdb re-analysed the UMI-ligation and nested PCR reads in MiXCR, keeping a single row per CDR3 protein. The table lists roughly 140,000 distinct CDR3 sequences, approximately 17% of them singletons, with 0.14% in the top ten. Sequencing used naive CD4+ T cells from blood. The receptors derive from a human donor in good health. Each CDR3 is given with its conserved first and last residue. The order of the fields is clone size, V gene, J gene, D gene, CDR3 protein, CDR3 DNA. A D gene is named only where the DNA matches it firmly. Not every row has a clone size; where given, it reads once, few, many or a size class.

>.|TRBV20-1|TRBJ2-7|TRBD1
CSAPETTGAAYEQYF
TGCAGTGCGCCCGAAACGACAGGGGCCGCCTACGAGCAGTACTTC
>.|TRBV11-3|TRBJ2-5|.
CASSPGGKLETQYF
TGTGCCAGCAGCCCAGGGGGGAAACTGGAGACCCAGTACTTC
>.|TRBV6-2/TRBV6-3|TRBJ2-7|.
CASSSADILGYEQYF
TGTGCCAGCAGTTCGGCTGACATACTGGGCTACGAGCAGTACTTC
>few|TRBV6-2/TRBV6-3|TRBJ2-1|TRBD2
CASSPGLAGLQQFF
TGTGCCAGCAGCCCGGGACTAGCGGGGCTCCAGCAGTTCTTC
>.|TRBV7-9|TRBJ1-1|TRBD1
CASSPDRGGRTEAFF
TGTGCCAGCAGCCCAGACAGGGGGGGACGCACTGAAGCTTTCTTT
>few|TRBV20-1|TRBJ2-2|TRBD1
CSAGQGADGELFF
TGCAGTGCTGGACAGGGGGCAGACGGGGAGCTGTTTTTT
>.|TRBV7-2|TRBJ2-1|.
CASSSRALPYNEQFF
TGTGCCAGCAGCTCCCGGGCACTTCCATACAATGAGCAGTTCTTC
>.|TRBV20-1|TRBJ1-2|.
CSVDRPYGYTF
TGCAGTGTGGACAGACCCTATGGCTACACCTTC
>.|TRBV5-1|TRBJ1-4|.
CASSPGGDPVTEKLFF
TGCGCCAGCAGCCCTGGGGGGGATCCTGTTACCGAAAAACTGTTTTTT
>few|TRBV10-3|TRBJ2-3|.
CAISGREPADTQYF
TGTGCCATCAGTGGCAGAGAGCCGGCAGATACGCAGTATTTT
>.|TRBV7-8|TRBJ2-7|TRBD2
CASTLRAGYEQYF
TGTGCCAGCACCCTACGAGCGGGGTACGAGCAGTACTTC
>many|TRBV7-2|TRBJ2-6|TRBD2
CASSRLAGFSGANVLTF
TGTGCCAGCAGCCGGCTAGCGGGGTTCTCTGGGGCCAACGTCCTGACTTTC
>once|TRBV5-5|TRBJ2-7|.
CASSARTDLYEQYF
TGTGCCAGCAGCGCCAGGACAGACCTATACGAGCAGTACTTC
>few|TRBV18|TRBJ2-3|TRBD1
CASSPPWGTDPDTQYF
TGTGCCAGCTCACCACCGTGGGGGACAGATCCAGATACGCAGTATTTT
>few|TRBV18|TRBJ2-6|.
CASSRRIVTPSGANVLTF
TGTGCCAGCTCACGTCGGATAGTAACCCCCTCTGGGGCCAACGTCCTGACTTTC
>.|TRBV28|TRBJ2-5|.
CASSLSGGGETQYF
TGTGCCAGCAGTTTATCAGGGGGAGGTGAGACCCAGTACTTC
>few|TRBV5-5|TRBJ2-7|TRBD2
CASSLAVASGSYEQYF
TGTGCCAGCAGCTTGGCGGTTGCTAGCGGGTCCTACGAGCAGTACTTC
>few|TRBV3-1|TRBJ2-5|.
CASSQLSETQYF
TGTGCCAGCAGCCAATTGTCGGAGACCCAGTACTTC
>.|TRBV28|TRBJ1-2|.
CASSGGPRVKGYGYTF
TGTGCCAGCAGTGGGGGCCCCAGGGTCAAGGGCTATGGCTACACCTTC
>.|TRBV12-3/TRBV12-4|TRBJ2-1|.
CASSGTSPYNEQFF
TGTGCCAGCAGCGGGACATCACCCTACAATGAGCAGTTCTTC
>.|TRBV5-1|TRBJ1-3|.
CASSSTESSGNTIYF
TGCGCCAGCAGCTCCACAGAAAGCTCTGGAAACACCATATATTTT
>few|TRBV11-2|TRBJ2-5|.
CASSLPKSRGGTQYF
TGTGCCAGCAGCCTCCCTAAAAGTAGGGGTGGGACCCAGTACTTC
>.|TRBV5-1|TRBJ2-1|TRBD2
CASSPGGLRGLGEQFF
TGCGCCAGCAGTCCGGGGGGGCTCCGGGGTCTGGGTGAGCAGTTCTTC
>.|TRBV6-6|TRBJ1-4|.
CASEKGTANEKLFF
TGTGCCAGCGAAAAGGGGACGGCTAATGAAAAACTGTTTTTT
>few|TRBV5-1|TRBJ2-7|.
CASSVVYEQYF
TGCGCCAGCAGTGTGGTTTACGAGCAGTACTTC
>few|TRBV29-1|TRBJ2-5|.
CSVKQGGRETQYF
TGCAGCGTGAAACAGGGTGGGCGAGAGACCCAGTACTTC
>.|TRBV27|TRBJ1-6|TRBD1
CASSPYDRGFNSPLHF
TGTGCCAGCAGTCCCTATGACAGGGGATTTAATTCACCCCTCCACTTT
>few|TRBV6-5|TRBJ2-7|.
CASSYLDGPYEQYF
TGTGCCAGCAGTTACCTTGACGGTCCCTACGAGCAGTACTTC
>few|TRBV2|TRBJ1-1|.
CASSNAGAGRTEAFF
TGTGCCAGCAGCAACGCCGGAGCAGGGCGGACTGAAGCTTTCTTT
>.|TRBV7-9|TRBJ1-1|.
CASRSEGFGAFF
TGTGCCAGCAGATCGGAGGGGTTTGGAGCTTTCTTT
>.|TRBV20-1|TRBJ2-1|TRBD2
CSARASGRDGEQFF
TGCAGTGCTAGGGCTAGCGGGAGGGATGGTGAGCAGTTCTTC
>.|TRBV10-3|TRBJ1-5|.
CAISDQEDQPQHF
TGTGCCATCAGTGATCAAGAGGATCAGCCCCAGCATTTT
>.|TRBV20-1|TRBJ1-2|.
CSAQTGSGGCTF
TGCAGTGCCCAGACCGGGTCGGGAGGGTGTACCTTC
>many|TRBV3-1|TRBJ1-1|.
CASSDEGAEAFF
TGTGCCAGCAGCGACGAGGGAGCTGAAGCTTTCTTT
>.|TRBV29-1|TRBJ2-7|TRBD2
CSVGGGQVYEQYF
TGCAGCGTTGGCGGGGGGCAGGTGTACGAGCAGTACTTC
>.|TRBV28|TRBJ2-1|TRBD2
CASSLLGLAASDEQFF
TGTGCCAGCAGTTTATTGGGACTAGCGGCCTCCGATGAGCAGTTCTTC
>.|TRBV28|TRBJ2-7|TRBD1
CASKETGGGYEQYF
TGTGCCAGCAAGGAGACAGGGGGGGGTTACGAGCAGTACTTC